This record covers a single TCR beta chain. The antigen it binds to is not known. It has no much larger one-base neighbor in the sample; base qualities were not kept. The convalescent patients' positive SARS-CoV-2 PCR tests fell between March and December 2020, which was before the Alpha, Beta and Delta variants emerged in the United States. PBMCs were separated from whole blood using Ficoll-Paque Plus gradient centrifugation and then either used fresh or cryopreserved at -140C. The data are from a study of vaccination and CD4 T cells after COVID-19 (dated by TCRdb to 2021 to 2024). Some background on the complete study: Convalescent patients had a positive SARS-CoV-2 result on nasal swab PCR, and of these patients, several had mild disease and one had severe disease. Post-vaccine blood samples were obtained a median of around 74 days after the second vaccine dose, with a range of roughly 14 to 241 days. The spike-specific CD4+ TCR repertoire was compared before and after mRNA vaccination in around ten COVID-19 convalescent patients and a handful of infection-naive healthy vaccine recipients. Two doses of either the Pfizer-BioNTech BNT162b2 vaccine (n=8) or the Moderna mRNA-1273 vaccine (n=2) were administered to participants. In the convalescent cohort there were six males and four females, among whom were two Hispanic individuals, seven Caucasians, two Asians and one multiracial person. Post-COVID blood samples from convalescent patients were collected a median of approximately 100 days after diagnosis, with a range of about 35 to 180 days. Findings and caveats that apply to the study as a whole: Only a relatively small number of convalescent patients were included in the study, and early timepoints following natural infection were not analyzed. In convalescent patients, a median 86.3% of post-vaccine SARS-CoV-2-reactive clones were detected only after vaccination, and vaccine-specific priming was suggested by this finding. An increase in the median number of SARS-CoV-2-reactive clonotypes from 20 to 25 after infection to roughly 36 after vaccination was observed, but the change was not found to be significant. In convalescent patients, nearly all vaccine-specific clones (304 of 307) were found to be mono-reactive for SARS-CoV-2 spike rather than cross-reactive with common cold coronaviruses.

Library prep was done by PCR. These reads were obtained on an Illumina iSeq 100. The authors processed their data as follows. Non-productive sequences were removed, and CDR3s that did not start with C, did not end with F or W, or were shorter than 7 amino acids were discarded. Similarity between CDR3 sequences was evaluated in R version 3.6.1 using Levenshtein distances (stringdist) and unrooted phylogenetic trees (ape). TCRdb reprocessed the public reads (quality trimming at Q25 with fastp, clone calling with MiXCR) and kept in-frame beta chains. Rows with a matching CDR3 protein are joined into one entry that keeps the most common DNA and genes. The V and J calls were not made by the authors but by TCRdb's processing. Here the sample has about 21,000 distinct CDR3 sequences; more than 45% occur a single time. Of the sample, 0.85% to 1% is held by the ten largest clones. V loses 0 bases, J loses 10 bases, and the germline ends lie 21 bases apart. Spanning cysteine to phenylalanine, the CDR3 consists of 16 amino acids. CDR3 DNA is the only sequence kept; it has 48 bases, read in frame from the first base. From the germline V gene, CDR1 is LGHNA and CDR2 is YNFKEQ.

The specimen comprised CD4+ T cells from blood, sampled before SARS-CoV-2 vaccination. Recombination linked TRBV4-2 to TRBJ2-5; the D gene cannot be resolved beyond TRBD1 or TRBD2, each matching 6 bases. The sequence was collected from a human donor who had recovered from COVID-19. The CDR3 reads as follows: CASSQDQGGSRVSQYF. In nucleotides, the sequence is TGTGCCAGCAGCCAAGATCAAGGGGGGTCGAGGGTAAGCCAGTACTTC.